Listed below are T cell receptor beta chains from one sample, sequenced in a study of PD-1 and CTLA-4 blockade in melanoma. The data were produced by immunoSEQ multiplex PCR, yet TCRdb's version contains in-frame clones alone and is incomplete. The table includes roughly 16,000 clones, around 70% detected once. The source material was CD8+ T cells from peripheral blood, sampled before anti-PD-1 treatment. The origin of the receptors is a human donor with melanoma. Each CDR3 is given with its conserved first and last residue. The D gene is left open where the match is weak. Size is omitted from some rows. Given values are once, few, many or a class for expanded clones.

j_call d_call clone_size v_call cdr3_nt cdr3_aa
TRBJ1-2 NA few TRBV18 TGTGCCAGCTCACCAGAGACAGGCTCCTATGGCTACACCTTC CASSPETGSYGYTF
TRBJ1-1 NA few TRBV3-1/TRBV3-2 TGTGCCAGCAGCCAGGGGAACACTGAAGCTTTCTTT CASSQGNTEAFF
TRBJ2-5 NA once TRBV9 TGTGCCAGCAGCAACAACCAAGAGACCCAGTACTTC CASSNNQETQYF
TRBJ2-7 TRBD1 NA TRBV11-2 TGTGCCAGCCAGGGGGATAGCTACGAGCAGTACTTC CASQGDSYEQYF
TRBJ2-7 TRBD2 NA TRBV4-2 TGTGCCAGCAGCCAGGCTAGCGGGTACTACGAGCAGTACTTC CASSQASGYYEQYF
TRBJ1-1 NA NA TRBV6-5 TGTGCCAGCAGCCCCTCAGGGAGGTCGGCTTTCTTT CASSPSGRSAFF
TRBJ1-2 NA NA TRBV11-3 TGTGCCAGCAGCTCCATATATAGCCCTCAATATGGCTACACCTTC CASSSIYSPQYGYTF
TRBJ1-2 NA NA TRBV6-5 TGTGCCAGCAGTTACGATGACAGCGTTAACTATGGCTACACCTTC CASSYDDSVNYGYTF
TRBJ2-3 NA few TRBV5-4 TGTGCCAGCAGCACCGGGATCACAGATACGCAGTATTTT CASSTGITDTQYF
TRBJ2-1 TRBD2 NA TRBV4-2 TGTGCCAGCAGCCACCCGGGAAAAGCGGGAGGGCCCGATGAGCAGTTCTTC CASSHPGKAGGPDEQFF
TRBJ2-1 TRBD2 NA TRBV18 TGTGCCAGCTCACCACCGACTAGCGGGAGGTTAGGTGAGCAGTTCTTC CASSPPTSGRLGEQFF
TRBJ1-1 NA NA TRBV30 TGTGCCTGGAGCTCCGGGCTACAAGCTTTCTTT CAWSSGLQAFF
TRBJ2-7 NA NA TRBV2 TGTGCCAGCAGAACGGGACCCTACGAGCAGTACTTC CASRTGPYEQYF
TRBJ1-1 NA NA TRBV19 TGTGCCAGTGCTCTCAATCGGGACTCCCGTGAAGCTTTCTTT CASALNRDSREAFF
TRBJ1-4 NA NA TRBV29-1 TGCAGCGTTGGGGGGGATTCAACTAATGAAAAACTGTTTTTT CSVGGDSTNEKLFF
TRBJ1-1 NA NA TRBV19 TGTGCCAGTAGCCAGGTCCTCAGGACTGAAGCTTTCTTT CASSQVLRTEAFF